This record covers a single T cell receptor beta chain. Its antigen is currently unknown. This sample is part of a study of blood T cells in healthy people across ages. PCR was performed a second time for about 7 to 11 cycles using a sample-barcoded 5' primer and a J-beta primer mix. Per-sample output comprised a minimum of 3 million paired-end reads containing CDR3. TCRdb processed the 5' RACE reads anew with MiXCR; each CDR3 protein has one entry. The data show about 1.6 million distinct CDR3 sequences, 30% to 40% seen once. The length of the CDR3 is 15 residues. The germline gives CDR1 SGHRS, CDR2 YFSETQ. J lost 4 bases, V lost 4 bases, and 7 bases had no gene match. Study outcomes and limitations: Roughly linear declines in TCR beta diversity per million T cells occurred with age.

The chain links TRBV5-1 to TRBJ1-2, with 10 bases matching TRBD1. The sequence was collected from a woman younger than 45 in good health. Sequenced material: blood. The CDR3 protein is CASSPGDRGPYGYTF. Written as DNA, the CDR3 is TGCGCCAGCAGCCCCGGGGACAGGGGTCCCTATGGCTACACCTTC.